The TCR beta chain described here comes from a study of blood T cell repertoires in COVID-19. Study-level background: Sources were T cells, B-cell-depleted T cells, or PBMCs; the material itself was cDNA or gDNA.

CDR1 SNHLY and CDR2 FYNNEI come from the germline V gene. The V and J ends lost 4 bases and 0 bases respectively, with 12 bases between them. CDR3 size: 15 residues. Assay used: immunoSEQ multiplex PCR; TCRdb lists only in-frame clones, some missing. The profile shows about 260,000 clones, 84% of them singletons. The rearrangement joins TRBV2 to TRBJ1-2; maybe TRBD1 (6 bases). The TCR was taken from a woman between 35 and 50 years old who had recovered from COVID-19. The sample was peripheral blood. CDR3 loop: CASSVPEGANYGYTF. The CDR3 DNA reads TGTGCCAGCAGTGTTCCCGAGGGGGCTAACTATGGCTACACCTTC.